This T cell receptor (beta chain) was captured by sequencing in a study of CD8+ T cells in alopecia areata listed by TCRdb under 2018. Concerning the study at large: Treated patients were enrolled in an open-label pilot trial of oral tofacitinib at 5 to 10 mg twice daily for moderate-to-severe alopecia areata. Biopsies were taken from tofacitinib-treated patients at baseline and at 4 and 24 weeks of treatment, and a later scalp biopsy was taken in several of the tofacitinib-treated patients. High-throughput TCRbeta sequencing was used to examine T cell clonal expansion in alopecia areata in both the C3H/HeJ mouse model and human patients. RNA came from the PAXgene miRNA kit for fixed scalp, the miRNeasy kit for PBMCs, and the RNeasy kit for mouse skin. TCRbeta CDR3 regions were amplified by immunoSEQ multiplex PCR with 35 Vbeta forward and 13 Jbeta reverse primers. Clonality in the scalp was compared among normal scalp (n=4), patchy alopecia areata scalp (n=8), and alopecia totalis/universalis scalp (n=8). Patients received tofacitinib for 6 to 18 months and were then followed off drug for 6 months to check for delayed response and recurrence. Human TCRbeta sequencing covered scalp tissue and sorted CD4+ and CD8+ peripheral blood T cells from patchy and totalis/universalis alopecia areata patients and healthy controls. The paper's findings and limits, for the study overall: Unlike mouse skin, where gammadelta T cells dominate, normal human skin contains resident alphabeta T cells that get sequenced too, which complicates analysis of the scalp TCR repertoire. Compared with mice, TCR sequences shared between patients were less clear, possibly partly because of HLA diversity across the patient population. Higher clonality and more expanded CD8+ clones were observed in lesional scalp than in normal scalp, particularly in alopecia totalis/universalis, a finding suggestive of antigenic drive.

According to the germline V gene, CDR1 reads SQVTM and CDR2 reads ANQGSEA. Trimming takes 0 bases from V and 7 bases from J, and the germline ends sit 12 bases apart. The CDR3 holds 13 amino acids from the cysteine to the phenylalanine. Here the CDR3 DNA is all that survives: 39 bases in frame from base 1. About this clone: This receptor's antigen is unknown. Base qualities are not at hand, and no much larger clone is one base apart.

The library relied on the immunoSEQ multiplex PCR assay. RNA was extracted from all samples and reverse transcribed into cDNA, which served as template for TCR sequencing. First-strand cDNA was synthesized using SuperScript III with a 2:1 mix of oligo-dT and random hexamers. Amplification bias was assessed with a synthetic immune receptor repertoire, and residual bias was removed computationally. As for the original processing: Raw reads were preprocessed for error removal, and CDR3 was defined according to IMGT conventions as running from the conserved cysteine to phenylalanine. Clonality was computed by normalizing Shannon entropy by log2 of the number of productive unique TCRs and subtracting the result from 1. Scalp TCRbeta sequences were cross-referenced with sorted blood CD4 and CD8 repertoires so that the CD4 or CD8 identity of scalp clones could be inferred. TCRdb took over this immuneACCESS table, retaining in-frame rearrangements with V and J assigned. Such tables are incomplete; in checked studies, under half of the missing clones stem from an unresolved V gene, and the remainder is unexplained. Clone size and the V and J calls come from that table; the DNA yielded D and trimming. The sample table records 180,000 or so clones; roughly 70% of these occur just once. Together, the top ten hold roughly an eighth of the sample.

This sample's time point label indicates: baseline before oral tofacitinib. Peripheral blood and lesional scalp punch biopsies were obtained from patients with alopecia areata. PBMCs were separated by density centrifugation and stained for CD3, CD4 and CD8, after which CD4+ and CD8+ T cells were sorted on a FACSAria. The chain links TRBV29-1 with TRBJ1-2; the D gene identity is not certain. The sample in question was CD8+ T cells sorted from blood, obtained at week 0. This clonotype originated in a human donor with alopecia areata. This receptor carries the CDR3 CSVEDLTGLGYTF. The DNA reads as follows: TGCAGCGTTGAAGATCTAACGGGTCTTGGCTACACCTTC.